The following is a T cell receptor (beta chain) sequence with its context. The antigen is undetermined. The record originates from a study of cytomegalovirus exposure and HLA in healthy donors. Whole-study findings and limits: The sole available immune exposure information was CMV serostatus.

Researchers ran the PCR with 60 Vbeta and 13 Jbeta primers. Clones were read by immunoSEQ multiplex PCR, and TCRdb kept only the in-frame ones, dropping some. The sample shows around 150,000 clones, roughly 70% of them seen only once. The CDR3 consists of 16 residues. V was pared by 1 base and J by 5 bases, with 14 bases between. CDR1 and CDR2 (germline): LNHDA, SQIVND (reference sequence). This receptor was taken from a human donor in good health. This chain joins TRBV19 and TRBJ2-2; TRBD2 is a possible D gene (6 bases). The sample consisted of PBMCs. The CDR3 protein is CASSIGRDRGTGELFF. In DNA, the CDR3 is TGTGCCAGTAGTATAGGGCGGGACCGGGGAACCGGGGAGCTGTTTTTT.